These 22 T cell receptor beta chains were sequenced from one sample in a study of blood T cell repertoires in COVID-19. Sequenced by immunoSEQ multiplex PCR; TCRdb stores in-frame clones only, minus some. The sample lists 130,000 to 150,000 clones, 65% to 85% seen once, with 1.9% in the top ten. Specimen: peripheral blood. Receptors were obtained from a woman in her fifties or sixties with acute or convalescent COVID-19.

This sequence joins TRBV27 and TRBJ2-2, with a weak D call TRBD1 (5 bases). The CDR3 is 20 amino acids. Trimming took 0 bases from V and 1 from J, leaving 21 bases between them. The germline CDR1 and CDR2 sequences are MNHEY and SMNVEV (reference sequence). The CDR3 is CASSLSFGPEGQLNTGELFF. The CDR3 DNA is TGTGCCAGCAGTTTATCATTCGGCCCAGAAGGACAACTGAACACCGGGGAGCTGTTTTTT.

J is TRBJ1-6 and V is TRBV6-1, with 8 positions matching TRBD1. CDR3 length: 14 amino acids. CDR1 is MNHNS and CDR2 is SASEGT in the germline V gene. V shed 5 bases and J 7 bases; nucleotides not matched to a gene: 4. The CDR3 here is CASSQDRVNSPLHF. CDR3 sequence (DNA): TGTGCCAGCAGTCAGGACAGGGTGAATTCACCCCTCCACTTT.

This chain joins TRBV30 and TRBJ2-2, with 10 bases lining up with TRBD2. The CDR3 runs to 18 residues. Unmatched junction bases numbered 12, after V lost 5 bases and J lost 0 bases. CDR1 GTSNPN and CDR2 SVGIG come from the germline V gene (reference sequence). This CDR3 reads CAWDRASGRASNTGELFF. The CDR3 nucleotides are TGTGCCTGGGACCGGGCTAGCGGGAGAGCGTCGAACACCGGGGAGCTGTTTTTT.

This clone was observed a few times. Other DNA sequences from this sample encode an identical CDR3 as well. This chain connects TRBV10-3 to TRBJ1-2; D remains ambiguous. The CDR3 has 12 residues. Trimming took off 4 bases at V and 2 bases at J, with 5 bases between the two ends. Germline V CDR1 and CDR2: ENHRY, SYGVKD. In DNA, the CDR3 is TGTGCCATCAGTGGACAAAACTATGGCTACACCTTC. Translating gives CAISGQNYGYTF.

The V call is TRBV30, the J call TRBJ1-2, with TRBD1 matching 9 bases. The CDR3 is 14 amino acids. Germline V gene data show CDR1 as GTSNPN and CDR2 as SVGIG (reference sequence). After removal of 2 bases from V and 7 bases from J, the junction contained 8 bases not matched to a gene. The CDR3 DNA follows: TGTGCCTGGAGTTTAGTACAGGGGGCGTCTGGCTACACCTTC. Encoded protein: CAWSLVQGASGYTF. The complete variable domain, with remaining parts taken from reference TRBV30 and TRBJ1-2, reads SQTIHQWPATLVQPVGSPLSLECTVEGTSNPNLYWYRQAAGRGLQLLFYSVGIGQISSEVPQNLSASRPQDRQFILSSKKLLLSDSGFYLCAWSLVQGASGYTFGSGTRLTVV.

This rearrangement joins TRBV7-2 to TRBJ2-5; no reliable D call. V was pared by 5 bases and J by 5 bases, with 12 bases between. CDR1 SGHTA and CDR2 FQGNSA come from the germline V gene. The CDR3 sequence is 13 residues long. CDR3 bases: TGTGCCAGCAGCCGCGAACCCTTGGAGACCCAGTACTTC. Translated: CASSREPLETQYF.

V and J are TRBV3-1 (or the pseudogene TRBV3-2) and TRBJ2-7; TRBD2 aligns across 7 bases. J gave up 2 bases and V 1 base, and 5 bases lay outside the gene matches. The V gene's germline CDR1 is LGHDT and CDR2 YNNKEL (reference sequence). The CDR3 has 15 amino acids. The CDR3, as DNA: TGTGCCAGCAGCCAAGGAGCGGGGAGGGCCTACGAGCAGTACTTC. Its protein is CASSQGAGRAYEQYF.

The gene calls are TRBV5-1 and TRBJ1-2; 8 nucleotides line up with TRBD1. Trimming took 4 bases from V and 0 from J; bases not matched to a gene: 5. The CDR3 has 15 residues. The V gene's germline CDR1 is SGHRS and CDR2 YFSETQ. This CDR3 is CASSGGQAANYGYTF. CDR3 in DNA: TGCGCCAGCAGCGGGGGACAGGCAGCTAACTATGGCTACACCTTC.

Comments on this clone: Other nucleotide sequences from this sample produce the same CDR3. The chain carries TRBV12-3 or TRBV12-4 and TRBJ2-7; no clear D. The CDR3 has 11 amino acids. V was pared by 4 bases and J by 3 bases, with 4 bases between. This CDR3 is CASSSGYEQYF. Here the CDR3 DNA reads TGTGCCAGCAGTTCCGGCTACGAGCAGTACTTC.

This clone was counted only a few times. J is TRBJ2-1 and V is TRBV19, with D maybe TRBD1 (5 bases). The CDR3 has 15 amino acids. Trimming took 3 bases from V and 4 from J, leaving 13 bases between them. Germline CDR1 LNHDA, CDR2 SQIVND (reference sequence). CDR3 nucleotide sequence: TGTGCCAGTAGTATTTGGGGCAGCAATTACAATGAGCAGTTCTTC. The encoded protein is CASSIWGSNYNEQFF.

The gene calls are TRBV6-1 and TRBJ2-1; unclear D gene. Trimming cost V 8 bases and J 2 bases, with 7 bases left between them. The CDR3 is made up of 12 amino acids. The germline V gene encodes CDR1 MNHNS and CDR2 SASEGT. The CDR3: CASSRTYNEQFF. The CDR3 DNA is TGTGCCAGCTCCAGGACCTACAATGAGCAGTTCTTC.

The V and J genes are TRBV14 and TRBJ1-1, with D perhaps TRBD1 (6 bases). The CDR3 sequence is 13 residues long. Germline V CDR1 and CDR2: SGHDN, FVKESK. Trimming removed 1 base at V and 7 bases at J, with 10 bases between. The CDR3 nucleotides are TGTGCCAGCAGCCAAGTACAGGGTGGTGAAGCTTTCTTT. Protein product: CASSQVQGGEAFF.

This clone is a singleton in its sample. The chain links TRBV5-1 to TRBJ1-2; D is possibly TRBD1 (5 bases). The CDR3 spans 13 residues. V shed 4 bases and J shed 6 bases, with 13 bases lying between them. CDR1 SGHRS and CDR2 YFSETQ come from the germline V gene. Here the CDR3 DNA reads TGCGCCAGCAGCACTGGACGGGGGGATGGCTACACCTTC. Its protein is CASSTGRGDGYTF. Supplemented by reference TRBV5-1 and TRBJ1-2, the full variable domain reads KAGVTQTPRYLIKTRGQQVTLSCSPISGHRSVSWYQQTPGQGLQFLFEYFSETQRNKGNFPGRFSGRQFSNSRSEMNVSTLELGDSALYLCASSTGRGDGYTFGSGTRLTVV.

The chain couples TRBV7-9 to TRBJ1-1; tentatively, D is TRBD1 (5 bases). From germline, CDR1 is SEHNR and CDR2 FQNEAQ (reference sequence). Trimming stripped 4 bases from V and 5 bases from J, with 14 bases between. The CDR3 length is 14 residues. Here the CDR3 reads CASSWGDRGTEAFF. The CDR3 coding sequence is TGTGCCAGCAGCTGGGGGGACCGAGGGACTGAAGCTTTCTTT.

The chain couples TRBV6-5 to TRBJ1-3; perhaps TRBD1 as D (6 bases). V dropped 5 bases and J dropped 0 bases, with 8 bases sitting between them. CDR3 length: 14 amino acids. Germline-derived CDR1 and CDR2 are MNHEY and SVGAGI. The CDR3 nucleotides read TGTGCCAGCAGTCTACAGGGCTCTGGAAACACCATATATTTT. Its translation: CASSLQGSGNTIYF.

The rearrangement uses TRBV27 and TRBJ1-1; TRBD1 might be the D (6 bases). The CDR3 covers 14 residues. Looked up from germline, CDR1 is MNHEY and CDR2 is SMNVEV (reference sequence). Trimming left V 5 bases short and J 8 bases short, with 18 bases between. CDR3 DNA sequence: TGTGCCAGCAGTCTTGCGTCCACAGGGTTGGAAGCTTTCTTT. Protein sequence: CASSLASTGLEAFF.

The chain employs TRBV12-5 and TRBJ1-1, with 8 bases that match TRBD1. Germline CDR1 is LGHNT and CDR2 is FRNRAP. This CDR3 has 17 residues. Trimming cost V 0 bases and J 2 bases; bases outside gene matches: 8. For the CDR3, the DNA is TGTGCTAGTGGTTTGGTACAGGGGGGGAGAGCAAACACTGAAGCTTTCTTT. This gives the protein CASGLVQGGRANTEAFF.

V and J are TRBV5-1 and TRBJ2-1, with a weak D call TRBD1 (5 bases). The CDR3 loop spans 13 amino acids. The germline gives CDR1 SGHRS, CDR2 YFSETQ. Trimming pared 2 bases from V and 9 bases from J, leaving 12 bases between. The CDR3 DNA sequence: TGCGCCAGCAGCTTAACGGATAGGGGTGAGCAGTTCTTC. Translated, it gives CASSLTDRGEQFF.

The V call is TRBV7-8, the J call TRBJ2-2, with TRBD1 as a possible D gene (6 bases). The CDR3 has 15 residues. Germline values: CDR1 SGHVS, CDR2 FQNEAQ. Trimming removed 7 bases from V and 4 bases from J, with 16 bases in between. The CDR3 is CASTIWGPGTGELFF. The CDR3 DNA reads as TGTGCCAGCACCATCTGGGGGCCCGGCACCGGGGAGCTGTTTTTT.

V gene TRBV30 combines with J gene TRBJ2-5; a possible D gene is TRBD1 (7 bases). The CDR3 has 15 residues. Germline values: CDR1 GTSNPN, CDR2 SVGIG (reference sequence). V lost 0 bases to trimming and J lost 5 bases, with 16 bases between them. DNA of the CDR3: TGTGCCTGGAGTGTAGTGCGGGGACAGTCGGAGACCCAGTACTTC. It yields the protein CAWSVVRGQSETQYF.

In nucleotides, the CDR3 is TGTGCCAGCCAAAGGAGGGATGAAAAACTGTTTTTT. Encoded protein: CASQRRDEKLFF. The rearrangement links TRBV2 to TRBJ1-4; D ambiguous. Between the trimmed V and J ends, which lost 8 bases and 6 bases, there was a span of 10 bases. CDR1 and CDR2 from the germline V gene are SNHLY and FYNNEI. The CDR3 extends over 12 amino acids.

The chain recombines TRBV10-2 with TRBJ2-2; 11 bases align to TRBD2. The J segment lost 7 bases and the V segment lost 2 bases, leaving 3 bases of the junction unmatched. Per germline, CDR1 WSHSY and CDR2 SAAADI. CDR3 size: 15 residues. The CDR3 here is CASSELAGGGGELFF. DNA of the CDR3: TGCGCCAGCAGTGAGCTAGCGGGAGGCGGCGGGGAGCTGTTTTTT.